This entry lists 8 T cell receptor beta chains sequenced from one sample in a study of blood T cells in healthy people across ages. Primed by a sample-barcoded 5' primer and a J-beta primer mix, a second PCR proceeded for roughly 6 to 12 cycles. TCRdb re-called the 5' RACE reads with MiXCR, one entry per CDR3 protein. This repertoire shows 1 million to 1.2 million distinct CDR3 sequences, around two fifths found once; its top ten account for under 15%. The sample comprised blood. Every receptor here comes from a man aged 18 to 30 in good health.

In its sample, this clonotype was seen many times. The V gene is TRBV20-1, the J gene TRBJ1-2; 7 nucleotides line up with TRBD1. Losses at the gene ends were 1 base for V and 1 base for J; bases not matched to a gene: 6. The CDR3 consists of 15 residues. Germline loops: CDR1 DFQATT, CDR2 SNEGSKA (reference sequence). This chain's CDR3 is CSARADRELNYGYTF. The DNA of the CDR3 is TGCAGTGCTAGAGCTGACAGGGAACTTAACTATGGCTACACCTTC.

The chain has TRBV6-5 and TRBJ2-1; D tentatively reads TRBD1 or TRBD2 (5 bases each). The CDR3 has 16 residues. Germline CDR1 and CDR2: MNHEY and SVGAGI. V gave up 0 bases and J gave up 0 bases, with 9 bases separating them. CDR3 sequence: CASSYSRGVSYNEQFF. Written as DNA, the CDR3 is TGTGCCAGCAGTTACTCGAGAGGGGTCTCCTACAATGAGCAGTTCTTC.

The genes are TRBV2 and TRBJ1-5, with D uncertain. Germline CDR1 SNHLY, CDR2 FYNNEI. The V gene lost 4 bases and the J gene lost 4 bases, with 8 bases spanning the gap. The CDR3 is 13 residues long. CDR3 DNA sequence: TGTGCCAGCAGTGGAGCGGAGAATCAGCCCCAGCATTTT. It yields the protein CASSGAENQPQHF.

This chain joins TRBV11-1 and TRBJ2-5, with D maybe TRBD1 (7 bases). CDR1 and CDR2 (germline): SGHAT, FQDESV (reference sequence). CDR3 size: 15 residues. The germline V and J ends were trimmed by 3 bases and 5 bases, with 16 bases remaining between them. CDR3 DNA sequence: TGTGCCAGCAGCTTCAACGGAGGGGGCGAGGAGACCCAGTACTTC. Its protein product is CASSFNGGGEETQYF.

The chain uses TRBV4-3 and TRBJ1-2; perhaps TRBD1 as D (6 bases). CDR1 and CDR2 from the germline V gene are LGHNA and YSLEER. The CDR3 is made up of 16 amino acids. Trimming stripped 0 bases from V and 5 bases from J, with 16 bases between. The CDR3 region has the DNA TGCGCCAGCAGCCAAGATCTGGCGCGGACAGATTATGGCTACACCTTC. Residues: CASSQDLARTDYGYTF.

This clonotype was observed a handful of times. CDR3 sequence: CASSFSQGGQPQHF. Here the CDR3 DNA reads TGTGCCAGCAGTTTCTCTCAGGGGGGGCAGCCCCAGCATTTT. The V gene is TRBV28, the J gene TRBJ1-5; 7 bases match TRBD1. V shed 3 bases and J 7 bases; nucleotides not matched to a gene: 6. The germline V gene has CDR1 MDHEN and CDR2 SYDVKM. The CDR3 runs to 14 residues.

About this clonotype itself: One base away lies a much larger clone, so this may be a sequencing read error. The rearrangement uses TRBV6-5 and TRBJ2-3; 10 bases fit TRBD2. The CDR3 extends over 18 amino acids. The J segment lost 4 bases and the V segment lost 4 bases, leaving 14 bases of the junction unmatched. CDR1 MNHEY and CDR2 SVGAGI come from the germline V gene. CDR3: CASSSIQGLAGASDTQYF. CDR3 bases: TGTGCCAGCAGTTCCATCCAAGGCCTAGCGGGGGCCTCAGATACGCAGTATTTT.

The chain has TRBV4-1 and TRBJ1-3; D unclear. The germline V gene encodes CDR1 MGHRA and CDR2 YSYEKL. This CDR3 has 15 residues. V was pared by 1 base and J by 1 base, with 8 bases between. The CDR3 nucleotides read TGCGCCAGCAGCCAAGGATCGGGGTCTGGAAACACCATATATTTT. Amino acids: CASSQGSGSGNTIYF.